Listed below are T cell receptor beta chains from one sample, sequenced in a study of PD-1 blockade in classical Hodgkin lymphoma. Clones were sequenced by immunoSEQ multiplex PCR, and TCRdb holds only the in-frame ones, with some missing. Counted here are approximately 13,000 clones, 88% occurring once; the ten biggest clones make up roughly 0.86%. The input for sequencing was CD4+ T cells from blood, taken before the fourth cycle of nivolumab. The source of these receptors is a human donor with classical Hodgkin lymphoma. The CDR3 runs from the conserved cysteine through the conserved F or W. D genes are given only for firm matches. Part of the rows lack a size; the others show once, few, many or a class for expanded clones.

size	length	V	D	J	CDR3	DNA
.	15	TRBV28	.	TRBJ1-2	CASSFRQGESYGYTF	TGTGCCAGCAGTTTCCGGCAGGGAGAGAGCTATGGCTACACCTTC
.	15	TRBV5-1	.	TRBJ2-5	CASRFTGTPQETQYF	TGCGCCAGCAGATTCACCGGGACACCTCAAGAGACCCAGTACTTC
.	17	TRBV28	.	TRBJ2-3	CASSPPGGGTHTDTQYF	TGTGCCAGCAGTCCCCCAGGGGGGGGGACTCACACAGATACGCAGTATTTT
.	16	TRBV9	TRBD1	TRBJ2-1	CASSQPGQGARNEQFF	TGTGCCAGCAGCCAACCTGGACAGGGGGCAAGGAATGAGCAGTTCTTC
.	13	TRBV30	TRBD1	TRBJ1-1	CAWSQGAPAEAFF	TGTGCCTGGAGTCAGGGGGCACCGGCTGAAGCTTTCTTT
few	14	TRBV10-3	.	TRBJ1-5	CAISGREGMKPQHF	TGTGCCATCAGTGGGAGGGAGGGGATGAAGCCCCAGCATTTT
.	13	TRBV25-1	.	TRBJ2-5	CASSVGSQETQYF	TGTGCCAGCAGTGTTGGCAGCCAAGAGACCCAGTACTTC
.	14	TRBV2	.	TRBJ2-2	CASSGTANTGELFF	TGTGCCAGCAGTGGGACGGCGAACACCGGGGAGCTGTTTTTT
once	14	TRBV7-2	.	TRBJ2-7	CASSFAGLLGEQYF	TGTGCCAGCAGCTTCGCAGGTTTACTTGGCGAGCAGTACTTC
once	15	TRBV5-4	.	TRBJ2-7	CASSQKQGDSYEQYF	TGTGCCAGCAGCCAAAAACAGGGTGACTCCTACGAGCAGTACTTC
.	11	TRBV20-1	.	TRBJ2-5	CSATSRETQYF	TGCAGTGCTACCAGCAGGGAGACCCAGTACTTC
.	17	TRBV27	.	TRBJ2-7	CASRVSGASGWVYEQYF	TGTGCCAGCAGAGTTTCCGGAGCCAGTGGGTGGGTCTACGAGCAGTACTTC
.	13	TRBV4-3	.	TRBJ1-1	CASSLAMNTEAFF	TGCGCCAGCTCCTTAGCCATGAACACTGAAGCTTTCTTT
.	19	TRBV19	TRBD2	TRBJ2-2	CASIPNRLAGGPNTGELFF	TGTGCCAGTATCCCTAACCGACTAGCGGGAGGGCCTAACACCGGGGAGCTGTTTTTT
once	14	TRBV6-1	.	TRBJ2-1	CASSVQGPYNEQFF	TGTGCCAGCAGTGTACAGGGCCCCTACAATGAGCAGTTCTTC
.	15	TRBV7-7	.	TRBJ2-5	CASSLVQAGQETQYF	TGTGCCAGCAGCCTGGTGCAGGCAGGCCAAGAGACCCAGTACTTC
once	15	TRBV28	.	TRBJ1-2	CASSSSGVGYYGYTF	TGTGCCAGCAGTTCATCAGGGGTTGGCTACTATGGCTACACCTTC
.	15	TRBV28	.	TRBJ2-7	CASSPPTGLSYEQYF	TGTGCCAGCAGCCCCCCCACGGGCCTCTCCTACGAGCAGTACTTC
.	17	TRBV2	TRBD2	TRBJ2-2	CASRRTSGRRDTGELFF	TGTGCCAGCAGGAGGACTAGCGGGAGAAGGGACACCGGGGAGCTGTTTTTT
.	12	TRBV5-1	TRBD1	TRBJ1-2	CASRGQAYGYTF	TGCGCCAGCAGAGGACAGGCTTATGGCTACACCTTC
.	13	TRBV2	.	TRBJ2-7	CASSWYLGYEQYF	TGTGCCAGCTCGTGGTACCTTGGCTACGAGCAGTACTTC
.	16	TRBV9	.	TRBJ2-2	CASSGSAALNTGELFF	TGTGCCAGCAGCGGATCGGCAGCGCTGAACACCGGGGAGCTGTTTTTT
.	12	TRBV5-6	.	TRBJ1-2	CASSLQGIGYTF	TGTGCCAGCAGCCTACAGGGCATTGGCTACACCTTC
.	16	TRBV10-1	TRBD1	TRBJ2-3	CASSDRGQGGEDTQYF	TGCGCCAGCAGTGATCGGGGACAGGGGGGCGAGGATACGCAGTATTTT
.	14	TRBV5-1	.	TRBJ1-5	CASSLLGSNQPQHF	TGCGCCAGCAGCTTGTTGGGTAGCAATCAGCCCCAGCATTTT
.	15	TRBV25-1	TRBD2	TRBJ2-7	CASSDPAGGPYEQYF	TGTGCCAGCAGTGACCCTGCGGGGGGTCCCTACGAGCAGTACTTC
.	14	TRBV15	.	TRBJ1-1	CATSRDWADSEAFF	TGTGCCACCAGCAGAGATTGGGCAGACTCTGAAGCTTTCTTT
.	16	TRBV7-9	.	TRBJ2-5	CASTNFNQGRGETQYF	TGTGCCAGCACCAACTTTAACCAGGGAAGAGGGGAGACCCAGTACTTC
.	15	TRBV5-1	.	TRBJ2-3	CASSLEQGLTDTQYF	TGCGCCAGCAGCTTGGAACAGGGCCTCACAGATACGCAGTATTTT